The 28 T cell receptor beta chains listed next were all sequenced from one sample in a study of T cell changes during pregnancy in multiple sclerosis. The repertoire was sequenced with immunoSEQ multiplex PCR; TCRdb's copy has only in-frame clones and lacks some. This table holds around 55,000 clones, 94% found once. The material sequenced was CD8+ T cells from peripheral blood mononuclear cells, taken in the third trimester of pregnancy. The receptors originated from a female donor with multiple sclerosis, enrolled in a pregnancy study.

The J gene is TRBJ2-2, the V gene TRBV6-4, with D possibly TRBD2 on 6 matching bases. The CDR3 contains 17 residues. V was cut by 0 bases and J by 1 base, with 12 bases left in between. Per germline, CDR1 MRHNA and CDR2 SNTAGT. The CDR3 here is CASSDSRKAGNTGELFF. CDR3 bases: TGTGCCAGCAGTGACTCGAGAAAAGCGGGGAACACCGGGGAGCTGTTTTTT.

The J gene is TRBJ2-7, the V gene TRBV5-4, with D possibly being TRBD1 (6 bases). The V end was cut by 4 bases, the J end by 3 bases, with 17 bases between. Germline CDR1 and CDR2: SGHNT and YYREEE (reference sequence). The CDR3 extends over 15 amino acids. The CDR3 region has the DNA TGTGCCAGCAGCAGAATGGACAGCTTATTCTACGAGCAGTACTTC. As protein: CASSRMDSLFYEQYF.

The chain recombines TRBV2 with TRBJ2-2; D ambiguous. Germline CDR1 reads SNHLY; CDR2 reads FYNNEI. V lost 7 bases to trimming and J lost 0 bases, with 9 bases between them. The CDR3 runs to 14 residues. CDR3 sequence reads: CASIGVANTGELFF. In nucleotides, the CDR3 is TGTGCCAGCATTGGAGTAGCGAACACCGGGGAGCTGTTTTTT. The variable domain in full, completed from reference TRBV2 and TRBJ2-2, reads EPEVTQTPSHQVTQMGQEVILRCVPISNHLYFYWYRQILGQKVEFLVSFYNNEISEKSEIFDDQFSVERPDGSNFTLKIRSTKLEDSAMYFCASIGVANTGELFFGEGSRLTVL.

The V call is TRBV5-4, the J call TRBJ2-1, with TRBD2 as a possible D gene (6 bases). Germline CDR1 and CDR2: SGHNT and YYREEE (reference sequence). CDR3 length: 17 amino acids. Trimming removed 4 bases at V and 3 bases at J, with 20 bases between. The chain's CDR3 is CASSQGDSDVRYNEQFF. The CDR3 nucleotides are TGTGCCAGCAGCCAAGGGGACTCTGACGTACGCTACAATGAGCAGTTCTTC.

This sequence joins TRBV4-3 and TRBJ2-2, with TRBD2 as a possible D gene (6 bases). Germline V gene data show CDR1 as LGHNA and CDR2 as YSLEER. Trimming took off 0 bases at V and 3 bases at J, with 11 bases between the two ends. The CDR3 has 16 amino acids. Here the CDR3 DNA reads TGCGCCAGCAGCCAAGATGCTAGCGTGGACACCGGGGAGCTGTTTTTT. Its translation: CASSQDASVDTGELFF.

This chain joins TRBV4-1 and TRBJ1-2; no reliable D call. With 1 base removed from V and 0 bases from J, the gap between germline ends came to 9 bases. Germline CDR1 reads MGHRA; CDR2 reads YSYEKL. The CDR3 is 15 amino acids. CDR3 nucleotide sequence: TGCGCCAGCAGCCAAGGGGTTACAGCTAACTATGGCTACACCTTC. This translates into CASSQGVTANYGYTF.

This clone was detected only once. V usage is TRBV12-5 and J usage is TRBJ2-1; 9 nucleotides line up with TRBD1. The CDR3 loop spans 13 amino acids. The V gene's germline CDR1 is LGHNT and CDR2 FRNRAP. Trimming cost V 7 bases and J 16 bases; bases outside gene matches: 14. The CDR3 nucleotides read TGTGCTAGTGCCCCCCCAATGGGGACAGGGAACTTCTTC. This codes for CASAPPMGTGNFF.

The CDR3 region is CAWSPLAGDFQETQYF. The CDR3 DNA sequence: TGTGCCTGGAGTCCATTAGCGGGAGATTTCCAAGAGACCCAGTACTTC. The rearrangement joins TRBV30 to TRBJ2-5; 9 bases line up with TRBD2. Germline V lookup: CDR1 GTSNPN, CDR2 SVGIG (reference sequence). This CDR3 has 16 residues. V dropped 2 bases and J dropped 1; count of bases not matched to a gene: 8.

V gene TRBV27 combines with J gene TRBJ2-7; 7 bases are shared with TRBD1. V lost 5 bases, J lost 3 bases, and 7 bases stayed unmatched. The CDR3 is made up of 14 amino acids. Per the germline V gene, CDR1 is MNHEY and CDR2 is SMNVEV (reference sequence). DNA for the CDR3: TGTGCCAGCAGTCCAACGGGACAGTACTACGAGCAGTACTTC. It specifies CASSPTGQYYEQYF.

The V gene is TRBV7-6, the J gene TRBJ2-1; 7 bases are shared with TRBD2. Germline V gene data show CDR1 as SGHVS and CDR2 as FNYEAQ. The CDR3 contains 16 residues. J gave up 5 bases and V 5 bases, and 12 bases lay outside the gene matches. Here the CDR3 DNA reads TGTGCCAGCAGCCCGGTTCTCCCGGGACTAAACAATGAGCAGTTCTTC. This sequence encodes CASSPVLPGLNNEQFF.

This sequence joins TRBV9 and TRBJ2-7; TRBD1 aligns across 12 bases. Germline V CDR1 and CDR2: SGDLS, YYNGEE. The CDR3 covers 16 residues. V was clipped by 3 bases and J by 3 bases; unmatched bases: 7. The CDR3 sequence is CASSAGTGGRGYEQYF. CDR3 nucleotide sequence: TGTGCCAGCAGCGCCGGGACAGGGGGCCGGGGCTACGAGCAGTACTTC.

The chain couples TRBV29-1 to TRBJ1-2; TRBD1 might be the D (5 bases). The CDR3 has 11 residues. V lost 4 bases and J 7 bases, leaving 10 bases between the germline ends. In germline, CDR1 is SQVTM, CDR2 ANQGSEA. The CDR3 DNA is TGCAGCGTTGGGCTTGGGGCTGGCTACACCTTC. Translation: CSVGLGAGYTF.

The genes are TRBV11-2 and TRBJ2-5, with 9 bases fitting TRBD2. The J segment lost 2 bases and the V segment lost 2 bases, leaving 3 bases of the junction unmatched. The CDR3 runs to 15 residues. Germline V gene data show CDR1 as SGHAT and CDR2 as FQNNGV. CDR3 bases: TGTGCCAGCAGCTTAACGGCGGGAGGGCAAGAGACCCAGTACTTC. Residues: CASSLTAGGQETQYF.

The chain employs TRBV23-1 and TRBJ2-7, with TRBD1 matching 7 bases. TRBV23-1 is recorded as an ORF, its role being uncertain. J gave up 0 bases and V 7 bases, and 6 bases lay outside the gene matches. CDR3 size: 14 residues. The CDR3 loop reads CASKMGTASYEQYF. The CDR3 DNA reads TGCGCCAGCAAAATGGGGACAGCCTCCTACGAGCAGTACTTC.

The chain joins TRBV9 to TRBJ1-1, with 8 positions matching TRBD1. Trimming at V came to 3 bases and at J to 4 bases, leaving 2 bases not matched to a gene. The CDR3 consists of 13 residues. CDR1 is SGDLS, CDR2 YYNGEE, per germline. The CDR3: CASSDTGGTEAFF. CDR3 coding DNA: TGTGCCAGCAGCGACACAGGGGGCACTGAAGCTTTCTTT.

The V and J genes are TRBV28 and TRBJ1-2; perhaps TRBD1 as D (6 bases). Trimming cost V 4 bases and J 14 bases, with 14 bases left between them. The CDR3 totals 11 residues. Germline assignment: CDR1 MDHEN and CDR2 SYDVKM. In DNA form, the CDR3 reads TGTGCCAGCAGTTCTCAGGGGATGGAGACCTTC. Its protein is CASSSQGMETF.

The rearrangement uses TRBV7-3 and TRBJ2-1; 7 bases match TRBD2. The CDR3 runs 15 residues. Germline V gives CDR1 SGHTA, CDR2 FQGTGA. After removal of 3 bases from V and 3 bases from J, the junction contained 5 bases not matched to a gene. CDR3 loop: CASSLQRDGYNEQFF. CDR3 in DNA: TGTGCCAGCAGCTTGCAGCGGGATGGCTACAATGAGCAGTTCTTC.

This chain links TRBV6-5 with TRBJ2-7, with 8 bases aligning to TRBD2. The CDR3 spans 14 residues. Germline CDR1 reads MNHEY; CDR2 reads SVGAGI. J gave up 4 bases and V 6 bases, and 8 bases lay outside the gene matches. CDR3: CASRRGESWYEQYF. For the CDR3, the DNA is TGTGCCAGCAGGCGGGGGGAAAGTTGGTACGAGCAGTACTTC.

The chain employs TRBV28 and TRBJ2-5; 9 positions agree with TRBD1. Germline V CDR1 and CDR2: MDHEN, SYDVKM. CDR3 size: 15 residues. Germline trimming cut 6 bases from V and 5 bases from J; bases unmatched to any gene: 10. The chain's CDR3 is CASSPTQGAGETQYF. CDR3 bases: TGTGCCAGCAGCCCGACACAGGGGGCCGGTGAGACCCAGTACTTC.

The chain couples TRBV11-2 to TRBJ2-7; a weak D match, TRBD2 (5 bases). The V gene's germline CDR1 is SGHAT and CDR2 FQNNGV. This CDR3 comprises 15 residues. V was trimmed by 7 bases and J by 7 bases, leaving 23 bases between them. CDR3 DNA sequence: TGTGCCAGCACCCTATCTGAGGGTTGGGCAAGGGAGCAGTACTTC. It encodes CASTLSEGWAREQYF. Combining the CDR3 with reference TRBV11-2 and TRBJ2-7 gives the whole variable domain EAGVAQSPRYKIIEKRQSVAFWCNPISGHATLYWYQQILGQGPKLLIQFQNNGVVDDSQLPKDRFSAERLKGVDSTLKIQPAKLEDSAVYLCASTLSEGWAREQYFGPGTRLTVT.

This chain joins TRBV10-2 and TRBJ2-1, with TRBD2 identical over 11 bases. The CDR3 extends over 16 amino acids. J lost 8 bases, V lost 0 bases, and 6 bases had no gene match. Germline V gene data show CDR1 as WSHSY and CDR2 as SAAADI. CDR3: CASSESTSGKDDEQFF. The CDR3 DNA follows: TGCGCCAGCAGTGAGTCGACTAGCGGGAAGGACGATGAGCAGTTCTTC.

The table lists this clone with a count of one. V and J are TRBV19 and TRBJ2-1; D not resolved. This CDR3 region has 17 residues. V was shortened by 0 bases and J by 0 bases, with 12 bases between the two germline ends. Germline values: CDR1 LNHDA, CDR2 SQIVND (reference sequence). The chain's CDR3 is CASSIDLELYSYNEQFF. The CDR3 DNA follows: TGTGCCAGTAGTATAGATCTCGAACTCTACTCCTACAATGAGCAGTTCTTC.

This clone was counted a single time. This chain links TRBV7-6 with TRBJ2-1, with D tentatively TRBD2 (6 bases). The V end lost 5 bases, the J end lost 6 bases, and 20 bases lay between the germline ends. The CDR3 totals 16 residues. Per germline, CDR1 SGHVS and CDR2 FNYEAQ. The CDR3: CASSPLVTGDFNEQFF. The CDR3, as DNA: TGTGCCAGCAGCCCCCTTGTAACGGGGGACTTCAATGAGCAGTTCTTC.

This clone was recorded only once. The V and J genes are TRBV7-9 and TRBJ2-1, with D hard to call. CDR1 and CDR2 (germline): SEHNR, FQNEAQ (reference sequence). This CDR3 spans 15 amino acids. With 1 base removed from V and 4 bases from J, the gap between germline ends came to 11 bases. CDR3: CASSLEAETYNEQFF. For the CDR3, the DNA is TGTGCCAGCAGCTTAGAAGCTGAAACTTACAATGAGCAGTTCTTC. The full variable domain, rest sourced from reference TRBV7-9 and TRBJ2-1, is DTGVSQNPRHKITKRGQNVTFRCDPISEHNRLYWYRQTLGQGPEFLTYFQNEAQLEKSRLLSDRFSAERPKGSFSTLEIQRTEQGDSAMYLCASSLEAETYNEQFFGPGTRLTVL.

The chain employs TRBV4-1 and TRBJ1-1; the D is unclear. CDR3 length equals 14 residues. Germline assignment: CDR1 MGHRA and CDR2 YSYEKL. The ends were cut back, 4 bases at V and 2 bases at J, with 11 bases in the middle. The CDR3 sequence is CASSRGPTNTEAFF. The CDR3 coding sequence is TGCGCCAGCAGCCGAGGGCCAACTAACACTGAAGCTTTCTTT.

This clone showed up just once. This sequence joins TRBV4-3 and TRBJ1-1, with D perhaps TRBD1 (5 bases). V dropped 4 bases and J dropped 7 bases, with 10 bases sitting between them. The germline V gene has CDR1 LGHNA and CDR2 YSLEER. This CDR3 is 12 amino acids long. CDR3 in amino acids: CASSPLGGEAFF. The CDR3 bases are TGCGCCAGCAGCCCCCTGGGGGGTGAAGCTTTCTTT.

The rearrangement links TRBV7-9 to TRBJ1-5; the D is unclear. The CDR3 covers 15 residues. Germline V gene data show CDR1 as SEHNR and CDR2 as FQNEAQ (reference sequence). V lost 4 bases and J lost 0, with 10 bases in between. The CDR3 sequence is CASSSGRYSNQPQHF. CDR3 DNA sequence: TGTGCCAGCAGCTCCGGGAGATATAGCAATCAGCCCCAGCATTTT.

This chain connects TRBV11-2 to TRBJ2-1, with D unresolved. The CDR3 length is 15 residues. CDR1 is SGHAT, CDR2 FQNNGV, per germline. Trimming took 6 bases from V and 5 from J, leaving 17 bases between them. CDR3: CASSLPPWRNNEQFF. The CDR3 DNA reads TGTGCCAGCAGTCTACCCCCCTGGCGGAACAATGAGCAGTTCTTC.